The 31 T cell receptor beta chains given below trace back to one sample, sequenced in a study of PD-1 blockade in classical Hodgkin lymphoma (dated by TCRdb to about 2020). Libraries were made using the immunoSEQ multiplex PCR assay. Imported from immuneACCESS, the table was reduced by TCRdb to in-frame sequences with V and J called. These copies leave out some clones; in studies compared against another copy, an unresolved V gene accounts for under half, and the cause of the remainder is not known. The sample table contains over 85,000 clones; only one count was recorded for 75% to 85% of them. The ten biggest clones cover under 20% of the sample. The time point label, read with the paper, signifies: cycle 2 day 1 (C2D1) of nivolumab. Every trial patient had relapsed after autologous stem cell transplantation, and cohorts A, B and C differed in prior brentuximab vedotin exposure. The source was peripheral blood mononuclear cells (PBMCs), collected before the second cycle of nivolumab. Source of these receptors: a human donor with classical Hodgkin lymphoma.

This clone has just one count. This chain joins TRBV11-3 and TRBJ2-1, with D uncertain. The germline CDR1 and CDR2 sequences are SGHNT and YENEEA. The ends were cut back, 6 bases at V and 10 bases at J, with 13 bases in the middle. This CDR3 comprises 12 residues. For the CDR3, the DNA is TGTGCCAGCAGTAGCACGTCCATGGAGCAGTTCTTC. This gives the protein CASSSTSMEQFF.

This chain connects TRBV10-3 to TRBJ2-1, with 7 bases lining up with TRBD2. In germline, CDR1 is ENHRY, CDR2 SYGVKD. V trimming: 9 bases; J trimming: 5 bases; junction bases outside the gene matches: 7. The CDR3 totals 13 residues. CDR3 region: CAIAGYGDNEQFF. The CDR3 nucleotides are TGTGCCATAGCGGGATACGGCGACAATGAGCAGTTCTTC.

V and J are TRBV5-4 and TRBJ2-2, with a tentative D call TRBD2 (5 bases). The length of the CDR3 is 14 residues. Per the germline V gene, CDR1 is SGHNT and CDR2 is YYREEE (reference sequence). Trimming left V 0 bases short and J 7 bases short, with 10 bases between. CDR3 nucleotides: TGTGCCAGCAGCTTGGAGAGGGTTAGCGGGGAGCTGTTTTTT. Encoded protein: CASSLERVSGELFF.

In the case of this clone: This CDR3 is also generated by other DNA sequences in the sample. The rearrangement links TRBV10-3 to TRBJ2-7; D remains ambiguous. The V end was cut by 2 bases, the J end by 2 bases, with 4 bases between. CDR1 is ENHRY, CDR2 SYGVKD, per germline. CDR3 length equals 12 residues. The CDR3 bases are TGTGCCATCAGTGAGGGACCCTACGAGCAGTACTTC. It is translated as CAISEGPYEQYF.

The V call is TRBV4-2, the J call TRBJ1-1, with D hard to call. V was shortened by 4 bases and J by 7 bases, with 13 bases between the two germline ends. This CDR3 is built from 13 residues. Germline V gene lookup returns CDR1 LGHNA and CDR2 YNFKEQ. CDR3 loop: CASSREAKYEAFF. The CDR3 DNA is TGTGCCAGCAGCCGAGAGGCCAAGTATGAAGCTTTCTTT.

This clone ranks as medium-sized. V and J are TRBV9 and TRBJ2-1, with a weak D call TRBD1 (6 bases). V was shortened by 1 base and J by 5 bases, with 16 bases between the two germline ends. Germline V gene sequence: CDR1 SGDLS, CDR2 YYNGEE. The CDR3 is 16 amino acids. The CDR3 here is CASSVKGEIPHNEQFF. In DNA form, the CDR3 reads TGTGCCAGCAGCGTAAAGGGGGAGATCCCCCACAATGAGCAGTTCTTC. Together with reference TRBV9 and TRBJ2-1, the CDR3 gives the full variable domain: DSGVTQTPKHLITATGQRVTLRCSPRSGDLSVYWYQQSLDQGLQFLIQYYNGEERAKGNILERFSAQQFPDLHSELNLSSLELGDSALYFCASSVKGEIPHNEQFFGPGTRLTVL.

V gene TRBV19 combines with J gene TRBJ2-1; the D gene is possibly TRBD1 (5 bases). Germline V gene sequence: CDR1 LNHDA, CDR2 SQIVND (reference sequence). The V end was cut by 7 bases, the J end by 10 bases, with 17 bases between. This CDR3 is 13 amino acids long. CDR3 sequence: CASTLTPRGEQFF. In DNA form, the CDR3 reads TGTGCCAGTACCCTCACCCCTAGGGGCGAGCAGTTCTTC.

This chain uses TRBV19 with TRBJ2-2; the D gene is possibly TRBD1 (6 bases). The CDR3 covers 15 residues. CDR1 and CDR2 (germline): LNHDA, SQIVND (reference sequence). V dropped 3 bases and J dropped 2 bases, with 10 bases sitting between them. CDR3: CASSIRGSNTGELFF. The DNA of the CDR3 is TGTGCCAGTAGTATCAGGGGAAGCAACACCGGGGAGCTGTTTTTT.

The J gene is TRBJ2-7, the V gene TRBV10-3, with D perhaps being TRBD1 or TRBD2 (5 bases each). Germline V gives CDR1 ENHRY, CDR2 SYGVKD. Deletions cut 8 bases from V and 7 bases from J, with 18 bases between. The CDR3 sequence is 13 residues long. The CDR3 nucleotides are TGTGCCATCGCGTTCCGAGGGGAGAGGGAGCAGTACTTC. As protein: CAIAFRGEREQYF.

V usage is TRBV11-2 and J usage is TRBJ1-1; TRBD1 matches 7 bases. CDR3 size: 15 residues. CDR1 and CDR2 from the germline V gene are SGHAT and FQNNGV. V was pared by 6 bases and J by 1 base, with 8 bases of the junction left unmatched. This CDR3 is CASRLGTVTNTEAFF. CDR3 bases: TGTGCCAGCAGATTGGGGACAGTAACGAACACTGAAGCTTTCTTT.

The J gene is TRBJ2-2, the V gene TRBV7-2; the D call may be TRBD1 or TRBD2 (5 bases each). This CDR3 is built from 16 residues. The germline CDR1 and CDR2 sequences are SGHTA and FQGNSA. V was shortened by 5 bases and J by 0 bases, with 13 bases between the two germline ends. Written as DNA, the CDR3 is TGTGCCAGCAGCCACGACGGGGCCCCGAACACCGGGGAGCTGTTTTTT. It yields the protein CASSHDGAPNTGELFF.

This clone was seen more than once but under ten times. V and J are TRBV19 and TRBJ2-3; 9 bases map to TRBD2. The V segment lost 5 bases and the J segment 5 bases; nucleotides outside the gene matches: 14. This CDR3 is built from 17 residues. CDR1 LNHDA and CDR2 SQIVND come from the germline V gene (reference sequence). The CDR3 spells CASSLLSGRSQEDTQYF. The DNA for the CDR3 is TGTGCCAGTAGTCTTCTTAGCGGGAGAAGTCAGGAAGATACGCAGTATTTT. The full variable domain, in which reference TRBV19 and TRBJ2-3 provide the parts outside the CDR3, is DGGITQSPKYLFRKEGQNVTLSCEQNLNHDAMYWYRQDPGQGLRLIYYSQIVNDFQKGDIAEGYSVSREKKESFPLTVTSAQKNPTAFYLCASSLLSGRSQEDTQYFGPGTRLTVL.

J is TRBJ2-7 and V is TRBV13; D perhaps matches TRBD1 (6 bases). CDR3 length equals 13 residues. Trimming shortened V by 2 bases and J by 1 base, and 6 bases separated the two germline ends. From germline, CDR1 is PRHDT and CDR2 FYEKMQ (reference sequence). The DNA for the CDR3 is TGTGCCAGCAGCTTACAGGGGTCCTACGAGCAGTACTTC. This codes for CASSLQGSYEQYF.

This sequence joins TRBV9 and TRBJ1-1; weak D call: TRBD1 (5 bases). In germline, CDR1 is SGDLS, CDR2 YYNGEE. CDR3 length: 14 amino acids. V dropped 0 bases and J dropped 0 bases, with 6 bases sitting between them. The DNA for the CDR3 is TGTGCCAGCAGCGTAGGACAGATGAACACTGAAGCTTTCTTT. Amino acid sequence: CASSVGQMNTEAFF.

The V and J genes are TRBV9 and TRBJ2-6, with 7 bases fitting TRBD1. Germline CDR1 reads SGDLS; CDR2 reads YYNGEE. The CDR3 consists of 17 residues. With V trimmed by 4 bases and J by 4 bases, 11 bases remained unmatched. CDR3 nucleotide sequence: TGTGCCAGCAGCCCCCGACAGGGAACGGTCGGGGCCAACGTCCTGACTTTC. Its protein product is CASSPRQGTVGANVLTF.

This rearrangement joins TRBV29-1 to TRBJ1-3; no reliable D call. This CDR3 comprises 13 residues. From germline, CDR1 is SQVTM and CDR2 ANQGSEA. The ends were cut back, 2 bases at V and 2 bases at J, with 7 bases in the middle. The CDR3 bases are TGCAGCGTTGAAAGGCAGGCTGGAAACACCATATATTTT. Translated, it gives CSVERQAGNTIYF.

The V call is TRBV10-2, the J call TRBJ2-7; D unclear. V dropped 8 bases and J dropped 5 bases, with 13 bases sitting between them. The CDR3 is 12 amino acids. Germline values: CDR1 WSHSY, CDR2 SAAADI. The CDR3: CASSPATHEQYF. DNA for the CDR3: TGCGCCAGCTCACCGGCCACCCACGAGCAGTACTTC.

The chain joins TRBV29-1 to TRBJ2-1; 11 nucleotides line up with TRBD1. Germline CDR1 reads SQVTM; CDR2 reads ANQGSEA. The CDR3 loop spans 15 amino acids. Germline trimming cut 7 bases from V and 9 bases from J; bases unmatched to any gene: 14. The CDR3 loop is CSAARAGQGEGEQFF. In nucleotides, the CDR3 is TGCAGCGCTGCTCGAGCGGGACAGGGGGAAGGTGAGCAGTTCTTC.

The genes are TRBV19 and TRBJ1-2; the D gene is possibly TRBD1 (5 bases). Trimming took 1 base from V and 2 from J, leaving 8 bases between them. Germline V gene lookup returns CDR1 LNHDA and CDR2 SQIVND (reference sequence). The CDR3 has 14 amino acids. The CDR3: CASSIAEGNYGYTF. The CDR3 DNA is TGTGCCAGTAGTATAGCGGAGGGGAACTATGGCTACACCTTC. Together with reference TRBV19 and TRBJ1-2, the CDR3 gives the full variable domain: DGGITQSPKYLFRKEGQNVTLSCEQNLNHDAMYWYRQDPGQGLRLIYYSQIVNDFQKGDIAEGYSVSREKKESFPLTVTSAQKNPTAFYLCASSIAEGNYGYTFGSGTRLTVV.

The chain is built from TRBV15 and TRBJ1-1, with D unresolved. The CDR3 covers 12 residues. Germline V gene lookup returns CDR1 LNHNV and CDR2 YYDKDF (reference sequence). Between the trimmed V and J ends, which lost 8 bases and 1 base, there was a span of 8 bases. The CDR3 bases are TGTGCCACCCGGGTCTCGAACACTGAAGCTTTCTTT. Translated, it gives CATRVSNTEAFF.

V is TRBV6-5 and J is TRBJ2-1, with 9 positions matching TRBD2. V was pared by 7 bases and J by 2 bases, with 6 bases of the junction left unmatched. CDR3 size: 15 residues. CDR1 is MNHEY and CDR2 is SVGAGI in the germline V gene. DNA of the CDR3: TGTGCCAGCACTCGCCTAGCGGGACCCTACAATGAGCAGTTCTTC. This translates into CASTRLAGPYNEQFF.

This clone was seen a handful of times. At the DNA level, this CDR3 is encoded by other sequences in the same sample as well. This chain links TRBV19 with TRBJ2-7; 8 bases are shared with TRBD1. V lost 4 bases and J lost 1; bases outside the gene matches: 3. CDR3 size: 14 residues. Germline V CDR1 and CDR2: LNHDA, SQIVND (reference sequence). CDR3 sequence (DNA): TGTGCCAGTAGTAGGGGACAGGCGTCCTACGAGCAGTACTTC. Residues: CASSRGQASYEQYF. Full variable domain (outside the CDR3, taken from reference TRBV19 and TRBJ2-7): DGGITQSPKYLFRKEGQNVTLSCEQNLNHDAMYWYRQDPGQGLRLIYYSQIVNDFQKGDIAEGYSVSREKKESFPLTVTSAQKNPTAFYLCASSRGQASYEQYFGPGTRLTVT.

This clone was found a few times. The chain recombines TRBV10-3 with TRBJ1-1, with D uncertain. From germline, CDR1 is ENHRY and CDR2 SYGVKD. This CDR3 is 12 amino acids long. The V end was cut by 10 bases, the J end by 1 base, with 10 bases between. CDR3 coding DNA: TGTGCCACCGCATTACAGAACACTGAAGCTTTCTTT. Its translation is CATALQNTEAFF.

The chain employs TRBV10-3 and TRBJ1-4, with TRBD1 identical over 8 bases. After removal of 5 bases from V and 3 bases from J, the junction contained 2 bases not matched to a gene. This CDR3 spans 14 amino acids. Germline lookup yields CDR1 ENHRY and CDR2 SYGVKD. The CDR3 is CAISKQGANEKLFF. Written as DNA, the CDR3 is TGTGCCATCAGTAAACAGGGGGCTAATGAAAAACTGTTTTTT.

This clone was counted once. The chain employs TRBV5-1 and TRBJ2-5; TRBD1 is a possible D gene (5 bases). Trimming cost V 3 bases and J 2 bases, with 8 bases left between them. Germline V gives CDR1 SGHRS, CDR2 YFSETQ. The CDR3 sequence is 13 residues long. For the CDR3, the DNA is TGCGCCAGCAGCTCTACAGGACAAGAGACCCAGTACTTC. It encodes CASSSTGQETQYF. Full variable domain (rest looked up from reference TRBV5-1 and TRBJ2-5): KAGVTQTPRYLIKTRGQQVTLSCSPISGHRSVSWYQQTPGQGLQFLFEYFSETQRNKGNFPGRFSGRQFSNSRSEMNVSTLELGDSALYLCASSSTGQETQYFGPGTRLLVL.

The CDR3 bases are TGTGCCAGCAGTTCCTTATACACCATATATTTT. Its translation: CASSSLYTIYF. The rearrangement uses TRBV28 and TRBJ1-3; no clear D. Germline CDR1 reads MDHEN; CDR2 reads SYDVKM. The ends were cut back, 4 bases at V and 8 bases at J, with 6 bases in the middle. CDR3 length: 11 amino acids.

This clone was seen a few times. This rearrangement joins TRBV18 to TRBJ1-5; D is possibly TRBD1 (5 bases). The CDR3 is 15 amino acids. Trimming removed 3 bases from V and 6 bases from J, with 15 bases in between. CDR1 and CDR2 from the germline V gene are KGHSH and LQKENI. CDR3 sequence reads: CASSPTTGQFQPQHF. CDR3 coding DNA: TGTGCCAGCTCACCGACGACTGGACAATTTCAGCCCCAGCATTTT.

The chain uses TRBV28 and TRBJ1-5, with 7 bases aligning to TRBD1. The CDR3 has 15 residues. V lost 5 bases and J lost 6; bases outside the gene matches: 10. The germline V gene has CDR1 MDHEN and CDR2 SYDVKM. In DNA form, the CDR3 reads TGTGCCAGCAGTCCCCCACCAGGGGGGGGTCAGCCCCAGCATTTT. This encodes CASSPPPGGGQPQHF.

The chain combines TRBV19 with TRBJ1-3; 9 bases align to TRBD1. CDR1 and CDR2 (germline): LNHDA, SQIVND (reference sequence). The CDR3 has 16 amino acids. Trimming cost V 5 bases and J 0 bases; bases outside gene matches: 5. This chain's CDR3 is CASSPATGGSGNTIYF. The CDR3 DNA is TGTGCCAGTAGTCCGGCGACAGGGGGCTCTGGAAACACCATATATTTT.

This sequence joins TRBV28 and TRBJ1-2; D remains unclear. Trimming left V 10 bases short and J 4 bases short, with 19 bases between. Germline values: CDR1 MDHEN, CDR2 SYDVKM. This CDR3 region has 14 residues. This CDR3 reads CATLNGGLVYGYTF. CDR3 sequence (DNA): TGTGCCACCCTAAACGGCGGCCTCGTCTATGGCTACACCTTC.

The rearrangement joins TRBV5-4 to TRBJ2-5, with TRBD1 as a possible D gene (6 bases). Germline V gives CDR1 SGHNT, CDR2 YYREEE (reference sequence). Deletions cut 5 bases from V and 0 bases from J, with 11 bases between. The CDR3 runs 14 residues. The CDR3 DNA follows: TGTGCCAGCAGGGTTGACAGGTACCAAGAGACCCAGTACTTC. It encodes CASRVDRYQETQYF.